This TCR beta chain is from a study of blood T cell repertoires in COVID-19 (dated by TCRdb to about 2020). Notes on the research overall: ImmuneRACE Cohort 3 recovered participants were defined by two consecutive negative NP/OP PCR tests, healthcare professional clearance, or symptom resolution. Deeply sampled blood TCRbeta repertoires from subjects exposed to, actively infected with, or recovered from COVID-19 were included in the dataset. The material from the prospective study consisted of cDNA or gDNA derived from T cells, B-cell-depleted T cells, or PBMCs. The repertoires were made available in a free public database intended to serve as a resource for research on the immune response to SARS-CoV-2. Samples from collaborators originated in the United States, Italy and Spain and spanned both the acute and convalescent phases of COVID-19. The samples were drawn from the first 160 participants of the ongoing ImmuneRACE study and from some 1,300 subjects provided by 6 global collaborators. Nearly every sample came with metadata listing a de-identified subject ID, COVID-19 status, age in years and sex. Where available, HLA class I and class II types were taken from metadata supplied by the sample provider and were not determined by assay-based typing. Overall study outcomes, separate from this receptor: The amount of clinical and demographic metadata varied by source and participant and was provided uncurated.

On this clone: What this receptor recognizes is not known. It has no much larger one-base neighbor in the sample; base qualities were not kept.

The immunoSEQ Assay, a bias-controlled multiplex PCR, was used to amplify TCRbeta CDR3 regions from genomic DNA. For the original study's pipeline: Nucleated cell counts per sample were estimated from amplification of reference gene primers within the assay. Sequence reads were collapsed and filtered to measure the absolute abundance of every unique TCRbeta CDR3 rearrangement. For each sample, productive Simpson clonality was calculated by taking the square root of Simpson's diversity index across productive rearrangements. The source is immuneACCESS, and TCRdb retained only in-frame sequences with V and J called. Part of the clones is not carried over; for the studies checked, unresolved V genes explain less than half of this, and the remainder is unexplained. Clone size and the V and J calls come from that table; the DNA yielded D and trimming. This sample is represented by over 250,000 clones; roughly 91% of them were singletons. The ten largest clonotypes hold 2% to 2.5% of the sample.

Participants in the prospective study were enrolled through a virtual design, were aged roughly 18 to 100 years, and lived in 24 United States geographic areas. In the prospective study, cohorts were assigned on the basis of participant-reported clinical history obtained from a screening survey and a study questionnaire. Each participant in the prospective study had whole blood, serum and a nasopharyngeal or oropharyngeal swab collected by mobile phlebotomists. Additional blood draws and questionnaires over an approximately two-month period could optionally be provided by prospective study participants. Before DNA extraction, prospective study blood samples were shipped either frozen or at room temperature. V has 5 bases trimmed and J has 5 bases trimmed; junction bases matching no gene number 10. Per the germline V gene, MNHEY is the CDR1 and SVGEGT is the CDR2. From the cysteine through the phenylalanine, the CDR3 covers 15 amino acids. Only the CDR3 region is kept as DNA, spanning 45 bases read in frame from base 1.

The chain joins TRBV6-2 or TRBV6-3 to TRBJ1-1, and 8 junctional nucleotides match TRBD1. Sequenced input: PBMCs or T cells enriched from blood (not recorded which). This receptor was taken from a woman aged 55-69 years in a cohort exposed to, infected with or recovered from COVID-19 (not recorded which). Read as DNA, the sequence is TGTGCCAGCAGTAGAGAGAACAGGGGGTGGACTGAAGCTTTCTTT. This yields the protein CASSRENRGWTEAFF.